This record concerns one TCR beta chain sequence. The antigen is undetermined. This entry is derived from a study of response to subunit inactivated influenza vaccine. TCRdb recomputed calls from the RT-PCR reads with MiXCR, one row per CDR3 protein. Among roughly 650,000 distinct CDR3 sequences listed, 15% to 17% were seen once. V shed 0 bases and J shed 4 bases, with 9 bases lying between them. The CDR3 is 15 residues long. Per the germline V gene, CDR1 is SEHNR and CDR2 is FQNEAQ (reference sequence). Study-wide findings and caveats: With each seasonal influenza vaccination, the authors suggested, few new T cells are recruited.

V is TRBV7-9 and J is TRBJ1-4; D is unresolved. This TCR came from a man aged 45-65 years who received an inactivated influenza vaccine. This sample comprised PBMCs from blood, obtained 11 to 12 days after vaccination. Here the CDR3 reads CASSLAGTVNEKLFF. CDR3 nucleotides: TGTGCCAGCAGCTTAGCTGGAACAGTTAATGAAAAACTGTTTTTT.